The 18 T cell receptor beta chains given below trace back to one sample, sequenced in a study of OX40 agonist ivuxolimab in advanced cancers. The assay was immunoSEQ multiplex PCR, and TCRdb's table has in-frame clones only and misses some. The data show 70,000 to 95,000 clones, around 87% seen once. This specimen consisted of CD4+ or CD8+ T cells sorted from blood, obtained in a trial of the OX40 agonist ivuxolimab. The receptors were sampled from an adult with an advanced solid tumor such as melanoma, head and neck, liver or kidney cancer.

This clone was observed a single time. This rearrangement joins TRBV5-1 to TRBJ2-3; 11 bases agree with TRBD2. Germline CDR1 reads SGHRS; CDR2 reads YFSETQ. CDR3 size: 15 residues. With V trimmed by 4 bases and J by 7 bases, 8 bases remained unmatched. The CDR3 DNA is TGCGCCAGCAGCCCCACTAGCGGGAGTACAAATACGCAGTATTTT. Its translation: CASSPTSGSTNTQYF. The full variable domain, completed using reference TRBV5-1 and TRBJ2-3, is KAGVTQTPRYLIKTRGQQVTLSCSPISGHRSVSWYQQTPGQGLQFLFEYFSETQRNKGNFPGRFSGRQFSNSRSEMNVSTLELGDSALYLCASSPTSGSTNTQYFGPGTRLTVL.

The chain is built from TRBV7-8 and TRBJ1-2; no definite D call. Looked up from germline, CDR1 is SGHVS and CDR2 is FQNEAQ. This CDR3 region has 15 residues. V shed 0 bases and J shed 0 bases, with 8 bases lying between them. The CDR3 here is CASSLATGTNYGYTF. CDR3 nucleotides: TGTGCCAGCAGCTTAGCAACGGGGACTAACTATGGCTACACCTTC. Using reference TRBV7-8 and TRBJ1-2 for the parts outside the CDR3, the full variable domain is GAGVSQSPRYKVAKRGQDVALRCDPISGHVSLFWYQQALGQGPEFLTYFQNEAQLDKSGLPSDRFFAERPEGSVSTLKIQRTQQEDSAVYLCASSLATGTNYGYTFGSGTRLTVV.

In its sample, this clone was seen a few times. The CDR3: CSVEEPRNTIYF. Written as DNA, the CDR3 is TGCAGCGTTGAAGAACCGCGAAACACCATATATTTT. The rearrangement uses TRBV29-1 and TRBJ1-3; D call uncertain. From germline, CDR1 is SQVTM and CDR2 ANQGSEA. The CDR3 sequence is 12 residues long. V was clipped by 0 bases and J by 5 bases, with 5 bases between them. Filled out from reference TRBV29-1 and TRBJ1-3, the complete variable domain reads SAVISQKPSRDICQRGTSLTIQCQVDSQVTMMFWYRQQPGQSLTLIATANQGSEATYESGFVIDKFPISRPNLTFSTLTVSNMSPEDSSIYLCSVEEPRNTIYFGEGSWLTVV.

The chain recombines TRBV5-1 with TRBJ2-1; 9 nucleotides line up with TRBD2. J lost 4 bases, V lost 5 bases, and 7 bases had no gene match. The germline gives CDR1 SGHRS, CDR2 YFSETQ. This CDR3 contains 15 residues. CDR3 sequence (DNA): TGCGCCAGCAGTAGAGCTAGCGGGACATACAATGAGCAGTTCTTC. Protein sequence: CASSRASGTYNEQFF.

This chain uses TRBV7-2 with TRBJ2-1; 9 bases align to TRBD1. CDR1 and CDR2 (germline): SGHTA, FQGNSA. The CDR3 spans 16 residues. Trimming cost V 6 bases and J 2 bases; bases outside gene matches: 8. The CDR3, as DNA: TGTGCCAGCAGAAAACCGGGACAGGGAACCTACAATGAGCAGTTCTTC. Amino acid sequence: CASRKPGQGTYNEQFF.

The rearrangement links TRBV4-3 to TRBJ1-2; D is unresolved. Germline loops: CDR1 LGHNA, CDR2 YSLEER. Trimming took 0 bases from V and 4 from J, leaving 12 bases between them. This CDR3 has 15 residues. The CDR3 region is CASSQEFHSSYGYTF. The CDR3 DNA sequence: TGCGCCAGCAGCCAAGAGTTCCACAGCTCCTATGGCTACACCTTC.

The chain recombines TRBV6-5 with TRBJ2-7; D gene unclear. Trimming stripped 6 bases from V and 3 bases from J, with 15 bases between. The CDR3 has 14 residues. Germline CDR1 reads MNHEY; CDR2 reads SVGAGI. CDR3 nucleotide sequence: TGTGCCAGCAGCCCCCGAGTTGGCCACTACGAGCAGTACTTC. This encodes CASSPRVGHYEQYF.

The chain recombines TRBV18 with TRBJ2-1; D call uncertain. Trimming took off 1 base at V and 5 bases at J, with 9 bases between the two ends. Germline lookup yields CDR1 KGHSH and CDR2 LQKENI. The CDR3 is 14 residues long. The CDR3 sequence: CASSPRFENNEQFF. The CDR3 bases are TGTGCCAGCTCACCACGGTTCGAAAACAATGAGCAGTTCTTC. The full variable domain, its missing parts supplied by reference TRBV18 and TRBJ2-1, is NAGVMQNPRHLVRRRGQEARLRCSPMKGHSHVYWYRQLPEEGLKFMVYLQKENIIDESGMPKERFSAEFPKEGPSILRIQQVVRGDSAAYFCASSPRFENNEQFFGPGTRLTVL.

The chain recombines TRBV10-3 with TRBJ1-2; 7 bases agree with TRBD1. This CDR3 region has 13 residues. The junction had 8 bases not matched to a gene; V was cut back by 3 bases and J by 10 bases. CDR1 is ENHRY and CDR2 is SYGVKD in the germline V gene. The CDR3 reads CAISEGGTGDYTF. For the CDR3, the DNA is TGTGCCATCAGTGAAGGGGGCACCGGAGACTACACCTTC.

The V call is TRBV27, the J call TRBJ2-7; no clear D gene. Trimming took off 3 bases at V and 7 bases at J, with 13 bases between the two ends. CDR3 size: 13 residues. Germline CDR1 MNHEY, CDR2 SMNVEV (reference sequence). CDR3 nucleotide sequence: TGTGCCAGCAGTTTTGGTGTAGGTTGGGAGCAGTACTTC. This translates into CASSFGVGWEQYF.

The rearrangement uses TRBV19 and TRBJ1-5, with 8 bases matching TRBD1. This CDR3 spans 16 amino acids. The germline CDR1 and CDR2 sequences are LNHDA and SQIVND (reference sequence). J was trimmed by 2 bases and V by 3 bases; bases with no gene match: 6. This chain's CDR3 is CASSIAGGGGNQPQHF. For the CDR3, the DNA is TGTGCCAGTAGTATTGCAGGGGGCGGAGGCAATCAGCCCCAGCATTTT.

The chain couples TRBV4-1 to TRBJ2-5; 8 nucleotides align to TRBD2. This CDR3 is built from 17 residues. CDR1 is MGHRA and CDR2 is YSYEKL in the germline V gene. The ends lost 1 base at V and 3 bases at J; junction bases unmatched: 10. The CDR3 sequence is CASSQVIRLAGEETQYF. The CDR3 bases are TGCGCCAGCAGCCAAGTAATTCGGCTAGCGGGTGAAGAGACCCAGTACTTC.

CDR3 region: CASSPTSGGAYEQYF. Written as DNA, the CDR3 is TGTGCCAGCAGCCCCACTAGCGGGGGGGCCTACGAGCAGTACTTC. The chain recombines TRBV7-2 with TRBJ2-7, with 13 bases aligning to TRBD2. The CDR3 has 15 amino acids. CDR1 SGHTA and CDR2 FQGNSA come from the germline V gene. J lost 2 bases, V lost 5 bases, and 3 bases had no gene match.

This clone was recorded once. The chain recombines TRBV28 with TRBJ1-6; D unresolved. CDR3 length equals 15 residues. Germline assignment: CDR1 MDHEN and CDR2 SYDVKM. With 5 bases removed from V and 1 base from J, the gap between germline ends came to 9 bases. CDR3 DNA sequence: TGTGCCAGCAGTAGACCCAGGTCCTATAATTCACCCCTCCACTTT. Protein: CASSRPRSYNSPLHF.

The chain carries TRBV30 and TRBJ2-7; 8 bases line up with TRBD1. The CDR3 extends over 13 amino acids. Germline V CDR1 and CDR2: GTSNPN, SVGIG (reference sequence). J lost 3 bases, V lost 4 bases, and 5 bases had no gene match. The CDR3 reads CAWNIGQGYEQYF. In nucleotides, the CDR3 is TGTGCCTGGAATATTGGACAGGGCTACGAGCAGTACTTC.

This chain links TRBV5-1 with TRBJ1-3, with unresolved D. The CDR3 sequence is 14 residues long. Germline V CDR1 and CDR2: SGHRS, YFSETQ. V lost 0 bases and J 4 bases, leaving 8 bases between the germline ends. The CDR3 protein is CASSLEGFGNTIYF. The CDR3 DNA follows: TGCGCCAGCAGCTTGGAGGGCTTCGGAAACACCATATATTTT.

The chain recombines TRBV5-4 with TRBJ2-5; either TRBD1 or TRBD2 may supply D (5 bases each). Germline assignment: CDR1 SGHNT and CDR2 YYREEE (reference sequence). V shed 2 bases and J shed 2 bases, with 13 bases lying between them. The CDR3 is made up of 15 amino acids. CDR3 bases: TGTGCCAGCAGCTTTGGTGGGACGGGGCAAGAGACCCAGTACTTC. Translated: CASSFGGTGQETQYF.

Only a few counts were recorded for this clone. The CDR3 sequence is CAWSGTGRMTFF. The CDR3 DNA follows: TGTGCCTGGAGTGGGACAGGGAGGATGACTTTCTTT. The chain is built from TRBV30 and TRBJ1-1; 8 bases map to TRBD1. With 1 base clipped from V and 12 bases from J, the junction kept 7 bases outside the gene matches. CDR1 GTSNPN and CDR2 SVGIG come from the germline V gene (reference sequence). CDR3 length: 12 residues.